A selection of T cell receptor beta chains follows, all from one sample in a study of T cell responses to AZD1222 COVID-19 vaccine. The table came from immunoSEQ multiplex PCR; TCRdb's copy has only in-frame clones and leaves some out. The table has approximately 110,000 clones, 80% to 95% seen once; the top ten hold approximately 8%. The sample here was peripheral blood, taken 28 days after the second AZD1222 dose. The receptors derive from an adult who received the AZD1222 COVID-19 vaccine. The conserved cysteine and the conserved F or W are not part of the CDR3 here.

v_gene	CDR3aa
TRBV21-1	ASSKSRGRETQY
TRBV29-1	SVEAPGLAGGSSYNEQF
TRBV25-1	ASSSLKTSNQPQH
TRBV6-5	ASSQRTDYGYT
TRBV7-2	ASSLDKPRGTGNTIY
TRBV19	ASSSQTGGMYEQY
TRBV2	ATLGLSQETQY
TRBV9	ASSVGTGSWENTQY
TRBV27	ASSPRTGGLWELF
TRBV9	ASSVDGGATDTQY
TRBV15	ATSRDQGALAEAF
TRBV9	ASSVGPSGRYEQY
TRBV7-9	ASSSGRVGDTEAF
TRBV5-1	ASSLVAGGPEGTGELF
TRBV6-5	ASSSTNEQY
TRBV19	ATYSGELF
TRBV5-1	ASSFLAGGPATLLEQY
TRBV6-2/TRBV6-3	ARNPARGVEDTQY
TRBV7-8	ASNHRGGNTEAF
TRBV28	ASSPRAGALTEAF
TRBV19	ASKVQGNQPQH
TRBV5-6	ASSLGHAAQH
TRBV21-1	ASSKDREDKQETQY
TRBV19	ASSPRSRASTEAF
TRBV7-2	ASSPAGINEQF
TRBV29-1	SATSGGWTEAF
TRBV4-1	ASSQVGGDQPQH
TRBV28	ASSHAPKENTEAF
TRBV7-9	ASSLSVTGSNQPQH
TRBV6-5	ASSLFDRGNSPLH
TRBV13	ASSLGGGPWNTEAF
TRBV5-1	ASSLGATVNTEAF
TRBV11-2	ASSLLGQGAEDEQY
TRBV19	ASSITGPYTEAF
TRBV4-1	ASSQPTSRHNEQF